This TCR beta chain was recovered during a study of blood T cell repertoires in COVID-19. Study in general: Sites across the United States, Italy and Spain contributed samples from acute and convalescent COVID-19.

Enrolled through a virtual design, the participants were between roughly 18 and 90 years of age and came from about two dozen US areas. Self-reported history from a screening survey and questionnaire set each donor's cohort. As handled by the study authors: Scientists estimated how many nucleated cells there were by amplifying reference gene primers. Data came from immunoSEQ multiplex PCR; TCRdb stores just in-frame clones and leaves some out. V and J calls and clone size follow that table, whereas D and trimming were derived from the DNA. Of roughly 69,000 clones listed, approximately 78% were seen once; the top ten hold less than 4.5%. This receptor was taken from a woman between 40 and 55 years old with acute COVID-19. Material: PBMCs or T cells enriched from blood (not recorded which).

CDR3 DNA sequence: TGTGCCAGCAGGAGGTTACGGGTCGAAGAGCAGCCCCAGCATTTT. Its translation is CASRRLRVEEQPQHF. The rearrangement joins TRBV6-5 to TRBJ1-5; D is unresolved. Germline V gene lookup returns CDR1 MNHEY and CDR2 SVGAGI. Deletions cut 6 bases from V and 7 bases from J, with 19 bases between. The CDR3 is 15 amino acids.